A single sample is the source of the 15 T cell receptor beta chains below, sequenced in a study of Ad26.COV2.S vaccination and SARS-CoV-2 variants. Noted treatment: about 20 received Ad26.COV2.S at low or high dose, single or two shots; about five received placebo; per-sample allocation not given. Sampling happened 63 days after the first vaccine or placebo injection. Using immunoSEQ multiplex PCR, the repertoire was profiled, and TCRdb retains in-frame clones only, with some absent. Among about 320,000 clones listed, under 90% were seen once. Sequenced here: peripheral blood, sampled in a trial of Ad26.COV2.S vaccine versus placebo. The receptors here all came from a person aged 18-60 years who received the Ad26.COV2.S COVID-19 vaccine or a placebo.

The V gene is TRBV18, the J gene TRBJ2-2; 7 nucleotides line up with TRBD1. Germline loops: CDR1 KGHSH, CDR2 LQKENI. With 1 base clipped from V and 5 bases from J, the junction kept 7 bases outside the gene matches. The CDR3 contains 16 residues. The CDR3 DNA sequence: TGTGCCAGCTCACCACAGGGGGCCGCGAGGACCGGGGAGCTGTTTTTT. Translation: CASSPQGAARTGELFF.

The chain joins TRBV27 to TRBJ2-7; D is undetermined. V was shortened by 3 bases and J by 5 bases, with 11 bases between the two germline ends. The CDR3 extends over 13 amino acids. CDR1 is MNHEY, CDR2 SMNVEV, per germline (reference sequence). The DNA for the CDR3 is TGTGCCAGCAGTTTGTCGACCGTCCACGAGCAGTACTTC. It encodes CASSLSTVHEQYF.

The V and J genes are TRBV4-1 and TRBJ2-5; possibly TRBD1 or TRBD2 for D (6 bases each). Trimming took off 1 base at V and 5 bases at J, with 23 bases between the two ends. The CDR3 covers 18 residues. Per germline, CDR1 MGHRA and CDR2 YSYEKL. The CDR3 protein is CASSQVSPGGQGVETQYF. CDR3 DNA: TGCGCCAGCAGCCAAGTGTCCCCTGGGGGGCAAGGGGTGGAGACCCAGTACTTC.

The chain is built from TRBV19 and TRBJ1-1, with no clear D. Germline values: CDR1 LNHDA, CDR2 SQIVND (reference sequence). The CDR3 spans 14 residues. Trimming took off 4 bases at V and 0 bases at J, with 9 bases between the two ends. CDR3 residues: CASSSPRLNTEAFF. CDR3 DNA: TGTGCCAGTAGTAGTCCCAGGTTGAACACTGAAGCTTTCTTT.

The chain combines TRBV5-1 with TRBJ1-2; D perhaps matches TRBD1 (5 bases). This CDR3 spans 13 amino acids. CDR1 and CDR2 (germline): SGHRS, YFSETQ. V was shortened by 1 base and J by 4 bases, with 8 bases between the two germline ends. The CDR3 loop reads CASSLMDTYGYTF. CDR3 sequence (DNA): TGCGCCAGCAGCTTGATGGACACCTATGGCTACACCTTC.

V usage is TRBV6-2 or TRBV6-3 and J usage is TRBJ2-3; 13 bases are a match to TRBD2. Germline V gene sequence: CDR1 MNHEY, CDR2 SVGEGT. The length of the CDR3 is 15 residues. V shed 5 bases and J 13 bases; nucleotides not matched to a gene: 12. CDR3 region: CASSTGLAGVSLEYF. In nucleotides, the CDR3 is TGTGCCAGCAGTACAGGACTAGCGGGAGTTTCGTTGGAGTATTTT.

The gene calls are TRBV3-1 (or the pseudogene TRBV3-2) and TRBJ2-6, with D maybe TRBD2 (5 bases). Germline CDR1 and CDR2: LGHDT and YNNKEL (reference sequence). The V end lost 4 bases, the J end lost 0 bases, and 13 bases lay between the germline ends. This CDR3 has 17 amino acids. The CDR3 sequence is CASSPAGVVSGANVLTF. CDR3 DNA: TGTGCCAGCAGCCCCGCGGGTGTCGTCTCTGGGGCCAACGTCCTGACTTTC.

The gene calls are TRBV7-2 and TRBJ2-5, with 10 bases aligning to TRBD2. J gave up 5 bases and V 3 bases, and 6 bases lay outside the gene matches. The CDR3 is 15 amino acids. Germline assignment: CDR1 SGHTA and CDR2 FQGNSA. CDR3 sequence (DNA): TGTGCCAGCAGCTTGGGACTAGCGCCGAGGGAGACCCAGTACTTC. It yields the protein CASSLGLAPRETQYF.

The V and J genes are TRBV6-2 or TRBV6-3 and TRBJ2-1; D gene uncertain. V was cut by 0 bases and J by 3 bases, with 9 bases left in between. Germline assignment: CDR1 MNHEY and CDR2 SVGEGT. CDR3 length: 15 amino acids. CDR3 sequence reads: CASSYSADYYNEQFF. CDR3 DNA sequence: TGTGCCAGCAGTTACTCGGCGGATTACTACAATGAGCAGTTCTTC.

The rearrangement links TRBV7-3 to TRBJ2-3, with D tentatively TRBD1 or TRBD2 (5 bases each). With 1 base removed from V and 1 base from J, the gap between germline ends came to 12 bases. The germline V gene encodes CDR1 SGHTA and CDR2 FQGTGA. The CDR3 sequence is 16 residues long. This CDR3 is CASSLRPMGGTDTQYF. The DNA for the CDR3 is TGTGCCAGCAGCTTAAGACCCATGGGGGGCACAGATACGCAGTATTTT.

The V and J genes are TRBV19 and TRBJ2-3, with 10 bases identical to TRBD1. J gave up 5 bases and V 8 bases, and 7 bases lay outside the gene matches. Germline assignment: CDR1 LNHDA and CDR2 SQIVND (reference sequence). The CDR3 runs to 14 residues. CDR3 protein: CASLRTGGLDTQYF. CDR3 DNA sequence: TGTGCCAGTCTCCGGACAGGGGGTCTAGATACGCAGTATTTT.

The V call is TRBV18, the J call TRBJ1-1; D might be TRBD1 (5 bases). Trimming removed 6 bases from V and 0 bases from J, with 17 bases in between. The CDR3 extends over 16 amino acids. Per germline, CDR1 KGHSH and CDR2 LQKENI. CDR3 loop: CASSRTTDPMNTEAFF. The CDR3 DNA is TGTGCCAGCTCCCGTACGACAGACCCCATGAACACTGAAGCTTTCTTT.

The rearrangement uses TRBV7-6 and TRBJ2-6; TRBD1 matches 9 bases. This CDR3 region has 17 residues. With 4 bases clipped from V and 0 bases from J, the junction kept 4 bases outside the gene matches. Germline CDR1 reads SGHVS; CDR2 reads FNYEAQ. The CDR3 bases are TGTGCCAGCAGCTGGGACAGGGAGAGCTCTGGGGCCAACGTCCTGACTTTC. Its protein product is CASSWDRESSGANVLTF.

This clone turned up a few times. This chain connects TRBV7-2 to TRBJ2-5; D perhaps matches TRBD2 (6 bases). Germline-derived CDR1 and CDR2 are SGHTA and FQGNSA. This CDR3 spans 16 amino acids. V was trimmed by 5 bases and J by 7 bases, leaving 23 bases between them. As DNA, the CDR3 is TGTGCCAGCAGCCCACCCCCCACCGGGACTCACGGGACCCAGTACTTC. Its protein product is CASSPPPTGTHGTQYF. Looking up the rest from reference TRBV7-2 and TRBJ2-5 gives the full variable domain: GAGVSQSPSNKVTEKGKDVELRCDPISGHTALYWYRQSLGQGLEFLIYFQGNSAPDKSGLPSDRFSAERTGGSVSTLTIQRTQQEDSAVYLCASSPPPTGTHGTQYFGPGTRLLVL.

V is TRBV12-5 and J is TRBJ1-2; D is perhaps TRBD1 (6 bases). V lost 0 bases and J 8 bases, leaving 19 bases between the germline ends. Germline CDR1 and CDR2: LGHNT and FRNRAP. The CDR3 has 16 amino acids. The CDR3 DNA sequence: TGTGCTAGTGGTTTGGTTTCATCATGGGGGCTGGGGGGCTACACCTTC. This gives the protein CASGLVSSWGLGGYTF. Complete variable domain (other parts from reference TRBV12-5 and TRBJ1-2): DARVTQTPRHKVTEMGQEVTMRCQPILGHNTVFWYRQTMMQGLELLAYFRNRAPLDDSGMPKDRFSAEMPDATLATLKIQPSEPRDSAVYFCASGLVSSWGLGGYTFGSGTRLTVV.